These 28 T cell receptor beta chains originate from one sample sequenced in a study of glioma-infiltrating T cells after dendritic cell vaccination. Assay used: immunoSEQ multiplex PCR; TCRdb lists only in-frame clones, some missing. The table includes just under 60,000 clones, approximately 80% detected once. The sample's time point: after dendritic cell vaccination, including at tumor progression/relapse. The specimen was blood, collected after dendritic cell vaccination. The origin of the receptors is a human donor with glioblastoma.

This sequence joins TRBV5-5 and TRBJ1-5; D possibly corresponds to TRBD1 (6 bases). The CDR3 is 14 amino acids. V lost 3 bases to trimming and J lost 9 bases, with 16 bases between them. The germline V gene has CDR1 SGHKS and CDR2 YYEKEE (reference sequence). This CDR3 is CASSSRTGLGPQHF. The CDR3 DNA is TGTGCCAGCAGCTCCCGTACAGGGCTGGGGCCCCAGCATTTT.

This clone appeared a few times. The chain recombines TRBV19 with TRBJ1-5; the match to TRBD1 covers 10 bases. Germline trimming cut 10 bases from V and 5 bases from J; bases unmatched to any gene: 2. Germline V gives CDR1 LNHDA, CDR2 SQIVND (reference sequence). The CDR3 runs 12 residues. CDR3 coding DNA: TGTGCCACCGACAGGGGGCATCAGCCCCAGCATTTT. It yields the protein CATDRGHQPQHF. Full variable domain (missing parts from reference TRBV19 and TRBJ1-5): DGGITQSPKYLFRKEGQNVTLSCEQNLNHDAMYWYRQDPGQGLRLIYYSQIVNDFQKGDIAEGYSVSREKKESFPLTVTSAQKNPTAFYLCATDRGHQPQHFGDGTRLSIL.

This sequence joins TRBV6-1 and TRBJ2-3; TRBD1 is a possible D gene (5 bases). Germline values: CDR1 MNHNS, CDR2 SASEGT. The V gene lost 3 bases and the J gene lost 5 bases, with 12 bases spanning the gap. There are 14 residues in the CDR3. The CDR3 DNA reads TGTGCCAGCAGTGAGGCAGGGTTGGTAGATACGCAGTATTTT. Translated, it gives CASSEAGLVDTQYF.

This clone was seen only a few times. The genes are TRBV10-2 and TRBJ1-6; 7 bases map to TRBD1. CDR1 and CDR2 (germline): WSHSY, SAAADI. CDR3 size: 14 residues. The ends lost 2 bases at V and 7 bases at J; junction bases unmatched: 2. The CDR3 reads CASSETGENSPLHF. In nucleotides, the CDR3 is TGCGCCAGCAGTGAGACAGGGGAGAATTCACCCCTCCACTTT.

The V gene is TRBV6-1, the J gene TRBJ2-7, with D perhaps TRBD2 (6 bases). This CDR3 is 14 amino acids long. The V end lost 7 bases, the J end lost 1 base, and 14 bases lay between the germline ends. Germline-derived CDR1 and CDR2 are MNHNS and SASEGT. The CDR3 sequence: CASTRERQSYEQYF. DNA of the CDR3: TGTGCCAGCACCCGGGAGAGGCAATCCTACGAGCAGTACTTC.

The chain has TRBV19 and TRBJ1-3; D remains unclear. The germline V gene has CDR1 LNHDA and CDR2 SQIVND (reference sequence). V lost 6 bases to trimming and J lost 2 bases, with 11 bases between them. There are 14 residues in the CDR3. CDR3 loop: CASRIEGAGNTIYF. DNA of the CDR3: TGTGCCAGTAGGATTGAGGGCGCTGGAAACACCATATATTTT.

The V gene is TRBV7-3, the J gene TRBJ2-3; a possible D gene is TRBD1 (6 bases). The CDR3 consists of 13 residues. V shed 5 bases and J shed 4 bases, with 10 bases lying between them. Germline CDR1 reads SGHTA; CDR2 reads FQGTGA. The CDR3 region is CASSATGPDTQYF. The CDR3 region has the DNA TGTGCCAGCAGCGCGACAGGCCCAGATACGCAGTATTTT.

This chain links TRBV5-4 with TRBJ2-1, with 10 bases that match TRBD1. The CDR3 length is 14 residues. The germline gives CDR1 SGHNT, CDR2 YYREEE (reference sequence). Trimming took 4 bases from V and 13 from J; bases not matched to a gene: 11. CDR3 in DNA: TGTGCCAGCAGCGAACACCGGGACAGGGGAAGACAGTTCTTC. This encodes CASSEHRDRGRQFF.

V is TRBV5-4 and J is TRBJ2-7, with D perhaps TRBD2 (6 bases). This CDR3 region has 13 residues. CDR1 SGHNT and CDR2 YYREEE come from the germline V gene (reference sequence). V lost 4 bases, J lost 5 bases, and 13 bases lay in between. This CDR3 is CASSLPPGDEQYF. The CDR3 DNA reads TGTGCCAGCAGCCTACCACCGGGGGACGAGCAGTACTTC.

The genes are TRBV14 and TRBJ1-2; tentatively, D is TRBD1 (5 bases). This CDR3 has 15 residues. V shed 1 base and J shed 4 bases, with 13 bases lying between them. Germline values: CDR1 SGHDN, CDR2 FVKESK. CDR3 region: CASSQGPWRGYGYTF. The DNA of the CDR3 is TGTGCCAGCAGCCAAGGGCCATGGAGGGGCTATGGCTACACCTTC.

V usage is TRBV18 and J usage is TRBJ1-3; 7 positions match TRBD1. The CDR3 consists of 17 residues. Looked up from germline, CDR1 is KGHSH and CDR2 is LQKENI. V lost 3 bases and J lost 2; bases outside the gene matches: 10. Here the CDR3 reads CASSPSTDRSPGNTIYF. For the CDR3, the DNA is TGTGCCAGCTCACCGTCGACGGACAGGAGCCCTGGAAACACCATATATTTT.

This sequence joins TRBV6-6 and TRBJ1-1; D is possibly TRBD1 (6 bases). The germline V gene encodes CDR1 MNHNY and CDR2 SVGAGI (reference sequence). V was pared by 6 bases and J by 11 bases, with 22 bases between. The CDR3 runs to 14 residues. The CDR3 protein is CASRQAGGVGVAFF. The CDR3 nucleotides are TGTGCCAGCAGGCAGGCGGGGGGCGTGGGGGTGGCTTTCTTT.

V is TRBV30 and J is TRBJ2-7; TRBD1 matches 7 bases. The germline gives CDR1 GTSNPN, CDR2 SVGIG (reference sequence). CDR3 length: 12 amino acids. J lost 3 bases, V lost 5 bases, and 4 bases had no gene match. The CDR3 DNA is TGTGCCTGGGGGACAGACCTCTACGAGCAGTACTTC. Its translation: CAWGTDLYEQYF.

The V call is TRBV30, the J call TRBJ1-1, with TRBD1 as a possible D gene (5 bases). The CDR3 spans 13 residues. V was shortened by 1 base and J by 1 base, with 7 bases between the two germline ends. Germline-derived CDR1 and CDR2 are GTSNPN and SVGIG (reference sequence). CDR3: CAWSGGENTEAFF. The DNA of the CDR3 is TGTGCCTGGAGTGGGGGCGAGAACACTGAAGCTTTCTTT. Based on the CDR3 plus reference TRBV30 and TRBJ1-1, the full variable domain is SQTIHQWPATLVQPVGSPLSLECTVEGTSNPNLYWYRQAAGRGLQLLFYSVGIGQISSEVPQNLSASRPQDRQFILSSKKLLLSDSGFYLCAWSGGENTEAFFGQGTRLTVV.

The V and J genes are TRBV19 and TRBJ2-3; 7 bases align to TRBD2. The CDR3 runs 15 residues. V lost 6 bases to trimming and J lost 1 base; unmatched junction nucleotides: 7. In germline, CDR1 is LNHDA, CDR2 SQIVND (reference sequence). This chain's CDR3 is CASSPERGGTDTQYF. CDR3 DNA: TGTGCCAGTAGCCCAGAGCGGGGAGGCACAGATACGCAGTATTTT.

The gene calls are TRBV5-4 and TRBJ2-3; 9 bases are a match to TRBD2. The CDR3 sequence is 15 residues long. V lost 4 bases and J lost 8; bases outside the gene matches: 11. CDR1 and CDR2 from the germline V gene are SGHNT and YYREEE (reference sequence). The CDR3 sequence: CASSGPGGGASTQYF. As DNA, the CDR3 is TGTGCCAGCAGCGGACCGGGCGGGGGGGCTTCTACGCAGTATTTT.

The V and J genes are TRBV6-6 and TRBJ2-5, with D perhaps matching TRBD2 (6 bases). Germline assignment: CDR1 MNHNY and CDR2 SVGAGI (reference sequence). V was shortened by 6 bases and J by 2 bases, with 16 bases between the two germline ends. The CDR3 extends over 15 amino acids. The CDR3 DNA reads as TGTGCCAGCAGGCGGGACTTAACAGTGCAAGAGACCCAGTACTTC. Translation: CASRRDLTVQETQYF.

This clone was seen a handful of times. The rearrangement joins TRBV7-9 to TRBJ2-5; maybe TRBD1 (5 bases). V was clipped by 0 bases and J by 2 bases, with 10 bases between them. CDR1 and CDR2 from the germline V gene are SEHNR and FQNEAQ (reference sequence). This CDR3 comprises 15 residues. The chain's CDR3 is CASSLAGPSQETQYF. The CDR3 coding sequence is TGTGCCAGCAGCTTAGCGGGGCCTTCGCAAGAGACCCAGTACTTC.

Only a few counts were recorded for this clone. In DNA, the CDR3 is TGTGCCAGCAGTGAAGCTCGGTGGGAGCGTGAAAAACTGTTTTTT. Translating gives CASSEARWEREKLFF. The V gene is TRBV6-1, the J gene TRBJ1-4; no reliable D call. Germline V gives CDR1 MNHNS, CDR2 SASEGT. The CDR3 runs 15 residues. The V end lost 0 bases, the J end lost 7 bases, and 12 bases lay between the germline ends.

This clone was found a few times. V is TRBV5-1 and J is TRBJ2-2; TRBD2 matches 7 bases. J lost 7 bases, V lost 7 bases, and 13 bases had no gene match. Germline V gene sequence: CDR1 SGHRS, CDR2 YFSETQ. This CDR3 is 15 amino acids long. The CDR3 region is CASAGAQPRNGELFF. CDR3 in DNA: TGCGCCAGCGCGGGAGCCCAACCGCGAAACGGGGAGCTGTTTTTT.

This rearrangement joins TRBV15 to TRBJ1-2; no reliable D call. V lost 3 bases to trimming and J lost 4 bases, with 9 bases between them. CDR3 size: 13 residues. Germline CDR1 is LNHNV and CDR2 is YYDKDF (reference sequence). The CDR3 region is CATSREGSYGYTF. The DNA of the CDR3 is TGTGCCACCAGCAGGGAGGGTTCCTATGGCTACACCTTC.

The chain has TRBV5-1 and TRBJ2-3, with D possibly being TRBD2 (6 bases). The CDR3 length is 15 residues. V dropped 7 bases and J dropped 1 base, with 16 bases sitting between them. Germline CDR1 and CDR2: SGHRS and YFSETQ. The CDR3 DNA is TGCGCCAGCTCCGTGGGGGGAGTTGGCACAGATACGCAGTATTTT. Its translation is CASSVGGVGTDTQYF.

The chain uses TRBV4-2 and TRBJ2-3, with a weak D call TRBD2 (6 bases). The germline CDR1 and CDR2 sequences are LGHNA and YNFKEQ. V was cut by 1 base and J by 1 base, with 6 bases left in between. The CDR3 sequence is 14 residues long. The CDR3 DNA reads as TGTGCCAGCAGCCAAGGGGGGGGCACAGATACGCAGTATTTT. This encodes CASSQGGGTDTQYF.

The table lists this clone with a count of one. The chain combines TRBV2 with TRBJ2-7; a possible D gene is TRBD2 (6 bases). The germline V gene encodes CDR1 SNHLY and CDR2 FYNNEI. Trimming removed 2 bases from V and 0 bases from J, with 8 bases in between. This CDR3 has 14 amino acids. The CDR3 coding sequence is TGTGCCAGCAGTGAACTAGCGAACTCCTACGAGCAGTACTTC. Protein sequence: CASSELANSYEQYF.

The rearrangement links TRBV19 to TRBJ2-1; D possibly corresponds to TRBD2 (6 bases). Germline assignment: CDR1 LNHDA and CDR2 SQIVND (reference sequence). The CDR3 runs to 13 residues. V was cut by 7 bases and J by 10 bases, with 17 bases left in between. The CDR3 sequence is CASIGGGFMEQFF. The DNA for the CDR3 is TGTGCCAGTATTGGTGGGGGGTTTATGGAGCAGTTCTTC.

This clone was observed a few times. A read error may account for a junction end that differs from germline. This chain links TRBV7-7 with TRBJ2-5, with D perhaps matching TRBD2 (5 bases). Germline lookup yields CDR1 SSHAT and CDR2 FNYEAQ (reference sequence). The CDR3 is made up of 15 amino acids. The CDR3 DNA reads TGTGCTAGCAGCCCTGGCGGGCCGGGGCAAGAGACCCAGTACTTC. Translated: CASSPGGPGQETQYF.

The V call is TRBV5-1, the J call TRBJ2-7, with a weak D call TRBD1 (5 bases). V was pared by 6 bases and J by 5 bases, with 15 bases between. Germline V lookup: CDR1 SGHRS, CDR2 YFSETQ. This CDR3 has 13 amino acids. The CDR3 loop is CASKAPLDNEQYF. The CDR3 DNA sequence: TGCGCCAGCAAGGCCCCCCTGGACAACGAGCAGTACTTC. Full variable domain (outside the CDR3, taken from reference TRBV5-1 and TRBJ2-7): KAGVTQTPRYLIKTRGQQVTLSCSPISGHRSVSWYQQTPGQGLQFLFEYFSETQRNKGNFPGRFSGRQFSNSRSEMNVSTLELGDSALYLCASKAPLDNEQYFGPGTRLTVT.

This clone was counted a few times. This chain joins TRBV30 and TRBJ2-7, with 7 bases matching TRBD1. From germline, CDR1 is GTSNPN and CDR2 SVGIG (reference sequence). The V and J ends lost 1 base and 3 bases, in that order; junction bases with no gene match: 3. This CDR3 comprises 13 residues. CDR3 amino acids: CAWSGGQDYEQYF. CDR3 nucleotides: TGTGCCTGGAGTGGAGGACAGGACTACGAGCAGTACTTC.